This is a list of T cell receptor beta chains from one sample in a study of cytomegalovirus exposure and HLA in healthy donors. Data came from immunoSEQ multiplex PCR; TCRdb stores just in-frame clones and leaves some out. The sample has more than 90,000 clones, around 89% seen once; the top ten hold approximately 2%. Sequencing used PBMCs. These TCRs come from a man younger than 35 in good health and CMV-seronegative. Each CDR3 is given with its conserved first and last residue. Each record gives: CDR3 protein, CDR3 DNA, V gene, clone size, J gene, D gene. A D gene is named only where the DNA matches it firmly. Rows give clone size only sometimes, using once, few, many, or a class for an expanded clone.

CDR3 protein: CASSIDRGNTEAFF; CDR3 DNA: TGTGCCAGTAGTATAGACAGGGGGAACACTGAAGCTTTCTTT; V gene: TRBV19; clone size: NA; J gene: TRBJ1-1; D gene: NA
CDR3 protein: CASSLRVRGEAEQYF; CDR3 DNA: TGCGCCAGCAGCTTGCGGGTGCGAGGGGAGGCCGAGCAGTACTTC; V gene: TRBV5-1; clone size: NA; J gene: TRBJ2-7; D gene: NA
CDR3 protein: CASSMGQTYNEKLFF; CDR3 DNA: TGTGCCAGTAGTATGGGCCAGACCTATAATGAAAAACTGTTTTTT; V gene: TRBV19; clone size: NA; J gene: TRBJ1-4; D gene: NA
CDR3 protein: CASSRSVNPPNTGELFF; CDR3 DNA: TGTGCCAGCAGCAGGTCGGTAAATCCCCCGAACACCGGGGAGCTGTTTTTT; V gene: TRBV21-1; clone size: NA; J gene: TRBJ2-2; D gene: NA
CDR3 protein: CASGFGGSSYEQYF; CDR3 DNA: TGTGCCAGCGGGTTTGGCGGGAGCTCCTACGAGCAGTACTTC; V gene: TRBV6-5; clone size: few; J gene: TRBJ2-7; D gene: TRBD2
CDR3 protein: CASSPLFSLGFGEQYF; CDR3 DNA: TGTGCCAGCTCACCACTCTTCTCACTAGGATTTGGCGAGCAGTACTTC; V gene: TRBV18; clone size: NA; J gene: TRBJ2-7; D gene: NA
CDR3 protein: CASSPSYGGHGYTF; CDR3 DNA: TGTGCCAGCTCACCTTCTTACGGGGGGCACGGCTACACCTTC; V gene: TRBV18; clone size: NA; J gene: TRBJ1-2; D gene: NA
CDR3 protein: CASSWDRGLGELFF; CDR3 DNA: TGTGCCAGCAGTTGGGACAGGGGGCTCGGGGAGCTGTTTTTT; V gene: TRBV28; clone size: once; J gene: TRBJ2-2; D gene: TRBD1
CDR3 protein: CASSAGDRENSPLHF; CDR3 DNA: TGTGCCAGCAGCGCAGGTGACAGGGAAAACTCACCCCTCCACTTT; V gene: TRBV2; clone size: NA; J gene: TRBJ1-6; D gene: TRBD1
CDR3 protein: CATGRRFSAARQETQYF; CDR3 DNA: TGTGCCACCGGGAGGCGGTTTTCGGCAGCCCGCCAAGAGACCCAGTACTTC; V gene: TRBV15; clone size: NA; J gene: TRBJ2-5; D gene: NA
CDR3 protein: CASSRSRLGSTEAFF; CDR3 DNA: TGTGCCAGCAGCCGATCGAGACTCGGGAGCACTGAAGCTTTCTTT; V gene: TRBV27; clone size: NA; J gene: TRBJ1-1; D gene: NA
CDR3 protein: CASSRGPGGKAFF; CDR3 DNA: TGTGCCAGCAGCCGAGGGCCCGGGGGGAAAGCTTTCTTT; V gene: TRBV28; clone size: NA; J gene: TRBJ1-1; D gene: NA
CDR3 protein: CASSGTGARGEQYF; CDR3 DNA: TGTGCCAGCAGCGGGACAGGGGCTCGGGGCGAGCAGTACTTC; V gene: TRBV6-5; clone size: NA; J gene: TRBJ2-7; D gene: TRBD1
CDR3 protein: CASSNTENEKLFF; CDR3 DNA: TGTGCCAGTAGTAATACGGAGAATGAAAAACTGTTTTTT; V gene: TRBV19; clone size: NA; J gene: TRBJ1-4; D gene: NA
CDR3 protein: CATSRGVDDIAYNSPLHF; CDR3 DNA: TGTGCCACCAGCAGAGGCGTCGATGATATCGCCTATAATTCACCCCTCCACTTT; V gene: TRBV15; clone size: NA; J gene: TRBJ1-6; D gene: NA
CDR3 protein: CASGLELTGTYEQYF; CDR3 DNA: TGTGCTAGTGGTTTGGAGTTGACAGGAACCTACGAGCAGTACTTC; V gene: TRBV12-5; clone size: NA; J gene: TRBJ2-7; D gene: NA
CDR3 protein: CASSDMGRLGQPQHF; CDR3 DNA: TGTGCCAGCAGCGATATGGGGCGGTTGGGTCAGCCCCAGCATTTT; V gene: TRBV7-2; clone size: NA; J gene: TRBJ1-5; D gene: NA
CDR3 protein: CSADSGQAAGGGYTF; CDR3 DNA: TGCAGCGCTGATTCGGGACAGGCAGCTGGTGGAGGCTACACCTTC; V gene: TRBV29-1; clone size: NA; J gene: TRBJ1-2; D gene: TRBD1
CDR3 protein: CASRRAGSNTEAFF; CDR3 DNA: TGTGCCAGCAGGAGAGCAGGGTCGAACACTGAAGCTTTCTTT; V gene: TRBV5-6; clone size: NA; J gene: TRBJ1-1; D gene: NA
CDR3 protein: CASRTGGIYEQYF; CDR3 DNA: TGTGCCAGCCGAACAGGGGGAATCTACGAGCAGTACTTC; V gene: TRBV28; clone size: many; J gene: TRBJ2-7; D gene: TRBD1
CDR3 protein: CASSQDRPNRGRGYTF; CDR3 DNA: TGTGCCAGCAGCCAAGATCGGCCGAACAGGGGACGAGGCTACACCTTC; V gene: TRBV14; clone size: NA; J gene: TRBJ1-2; D gene: TRBD1
CDR3 protein: CASSWGAASTDTQYF; CDR3 DNA: TGTGCCAGCAGTTGGGGAGCGGCTAGCACAGATACGCAGTATTTT; V gene: TRBV27; clone size: NA; J gene: TRBJ2-3; D gene: NA
CDR3 protein: CASSLLLAGGTDTQYF; CDR3 DNA: TGTGCCAGCAGTTTACTTTTAGCGGGGGGCACAGATACGCAGTATTTT; V gene: TRBV27; clone size: NA; J gene: TRBJ2-3; D gene: TRBD2
CDR3 protein: CASSLFATGEINQPQHF; CDR3 DNA: TGTGCCAGCAGCTTGTTCGCGACAGGAGAAATCAATCAGCCCCAGCATTTT; V gene: TRBV5-8; clone size: few; J gene: TRBJ1-5; D gene: NA
CDR3 protein: CASSRDSMYTGELFF; CDR3 DNA: TGTGCCAGCAGCAGGGACAGCATGTATACCGGGGAGCTGTTTTTT; V gene: TRBV28; clone size: NA; J gene: TRBJ2-2; D gene: TRBD1
CDR3 protein: CASSARTISYNEQFF; CDR3 DNA: TGTGCCAGCAGCGCCCGGACTATTTCCTACAATGAGCAGTTCTTC; V gene: TRBV7-6; clone size: few; J gene: TRBJ2-1; D gene: NA
CDR3 protein: CASSTKTGGATEAFF; CDR3 DNA: TGCGCCAGCAGCACGAAGACAGGGGGGGCCACTGAAGCTTTCTTT; V gene: TRBV4-3; clone size: NA; J gene: TRBJ1-1; D gene: TRBD1
CDR3 protein: CASSLLQDNYGYTF; CDR3 DNA: TGCGCCAGCAGCTTGCTACAGGATAACTATGGCTACACCTTC; V gene: TRBV5-1; clone size: NA; J gene: TRBJ1-2; D gene: NA
CDR3 protein: CASSAQGNYGYTF; CDR3 DNA: TGTGCCAGCAGCGCACAGGGTAACTATGGCTACACCTTC; V gene: TRBV9; clone size: NA; J gene: TRBJ1-2; D gene: NA
CDR3 protein: CATSSVQPYTEAFF; CDR3 DNA: TGTGCCACCAGTTCCGTACAGCCGTACACTGAAGCTTTCTTT; V gene: TRBV15; clone size: once; J gene: TRBJ1-1; D gene: NA
CDR3 protein: CASSPTDQGKSRKLFF; CDR3 DNA: TGTGCCAGCTCACCTACTGACCAGGGTAAATCTAGAAAACTGTTTTTT; V gene: TRBV18; clone size: once; J gene: TRBJ1-4; D gene: NA
CDR3 protein: CASSLSHGTGHRELFF; CDR3 DNA: TGTGCCAGCAGTTTATCTCACGGGACGGGACACCGGGAGCTGTTTTTT; V gene: TRBV27; clone size: NA; J gene: TRBJ2-2; D gene: NA